This TCR beta chain was retrieved from a study of blood T cell repertoires in COVID-19. Study background: Specimens from acute and convalescent COVID-19 originated in the United States, Italy and Spain. PBMCs, B-cell-depleted T cells, or T cells provided the cDNA or gDNA that made up the material.

One Seattle source followed patients from active infection through their disease course. As originally analysed: Researchers report that nucleated cell counts were estimated from reference gene primer amplification. Clones were read by immunoSEQ multiplex PCR, and TCRdb kept only the in-frame ones, dropping some. V, J and clone size are those of that table, while D and trimming were read from the DNA. Of fewer than 350,000 clones in the sample, roughly nine tenths were seen once. V was trimmed by 1 base and J by 7 bases, leaving 10 bases between them. Germline CDR1 reads SEHNR; CDR2 reads FQNEAQ (reference sequence). The length of the CDR3 is 13 residues.

J is TRBJ1-2 and V is TRBV7-9; D not certain. The sequenced material came from peripheral blood. This sequence originates from a woman under 40 with COVID-19, enrolled during active disease. CDR3 bases: TGTGCCAGCAGCTTAGGGGCTCTACTTGGCTACACCTTC. It is translated as CASSLGALLGYTF. Variable domain in full (rest from reference TRBV7-9 and TRBJ1-2): DTGVSQNPRHKITKRGQNVTFRCDPISEHNRLYWYRQTLGQGPEFLTYFQNEAQLEKSRLLSDRFSAERPKGSFSTLEIQRTEQGDSAMYLCASSLGALLGYTFGSGTRLTVV.